This TCR beta chain was sequenced for a study of human T cells and chemical hapten exposure. Turning to the study itself: Upper inner arm skin measuring about 2 cm by about 2 cm received 2% DPC for sensitization. Throughout a study of approximately 24 weeks, patients underwent weekly scalp administration of diphenylcyclopropenone doses.

This clonotype was observed many times. Study processing details: Sample-level TCR yields exhibited a median of approximately 96,000, with a range of about 20,000 to 750,000. TCRdb ran MiXCR on the RACE reads and lists one entry per CDR3 protein. The V and J calls and clone size come from TCRdb's table, not from the authors' own analysis. This sample has about 380,000 distinct CDR3 sequences, with approximately 5% found just once. The time point is: pre-sensitization, week 0. Stated treatment: therapeutic diphenylcyclopropenone sensitization with weekly scalp DPC. Blood collection happened ahead of applying each patch test. Trimming left V 6 bases short and J 2 bases short, with 9 bases between. From germline, CDR1 is MNHEY and CDR2 SVGAGI. The CDR3 has 13 amino acids.

The chain has TRBV6-5 and TRBJ2-3, with no clear D. This sample comprised whole blood, obtained in connection with sensitization to the hapten diphenylcyclopropenone (DPC). The sequence came from a woman aged 50 to 65 with alopecia areata. Some clones in this sample may be carry-over from other donors' samples. The CDR3 nucleotides read TGTGCCAGCAGCGAAATATACACAGATACGCAGTATTTT. Translating it yields CASSEIYTDTQYF.